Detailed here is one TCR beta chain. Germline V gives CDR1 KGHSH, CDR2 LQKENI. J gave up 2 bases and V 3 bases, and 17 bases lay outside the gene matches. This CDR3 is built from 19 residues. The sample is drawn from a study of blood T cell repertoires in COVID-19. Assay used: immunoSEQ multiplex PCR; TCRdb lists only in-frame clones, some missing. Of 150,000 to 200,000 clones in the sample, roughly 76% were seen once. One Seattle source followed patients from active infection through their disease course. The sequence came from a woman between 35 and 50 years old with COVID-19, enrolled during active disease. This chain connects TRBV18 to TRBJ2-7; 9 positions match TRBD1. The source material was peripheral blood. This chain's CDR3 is CASSPRTGVIRGSTYEQYF. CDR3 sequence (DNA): TGTGCCAGCTCACCCAGGACAGGGGTCATAAGAGGGAGCACCTACGAGCAGTACTTC.